Reported below is one T cell receptor (beta chain). What it binds is not known. This sample was included in a study of cytomegalovirus exposure and HLA in healthy donors. Study results and limitations: Despite most TCR sequences being rare, some public TCRs occurred in many donors. Researchers counted around 180 TCR beta chains as cytomegalovirus-associated.

Profiled with immunoSEQ multiplex PCR; TCRdb holds only in-frame clones, not every one. The sample includes roughly 330,000 clones, about nine tenths of them seen just once. The CDR3 has 16 amino acids. Per germline, CDR1 SGDLS and CDR2 YYNGEE. The V end was cut by 0 bases, the J end by 0 bases, with 13 bases between. This clonotype was obtained from a woman aged 25 to 39 in good health and CMV-seropositive. The chain employs TRBV9 and TRBJ2-7; D is undetermined. Sequencing was done on a sample of PBMCs. CDR3 nucleotide sequence: TGTGCCAGCAGCGTAGACGACTTCCCCCGCTCCTACGAGCAGTACTTC. Protein sequence: CASSVDDFPRSYEQYF.